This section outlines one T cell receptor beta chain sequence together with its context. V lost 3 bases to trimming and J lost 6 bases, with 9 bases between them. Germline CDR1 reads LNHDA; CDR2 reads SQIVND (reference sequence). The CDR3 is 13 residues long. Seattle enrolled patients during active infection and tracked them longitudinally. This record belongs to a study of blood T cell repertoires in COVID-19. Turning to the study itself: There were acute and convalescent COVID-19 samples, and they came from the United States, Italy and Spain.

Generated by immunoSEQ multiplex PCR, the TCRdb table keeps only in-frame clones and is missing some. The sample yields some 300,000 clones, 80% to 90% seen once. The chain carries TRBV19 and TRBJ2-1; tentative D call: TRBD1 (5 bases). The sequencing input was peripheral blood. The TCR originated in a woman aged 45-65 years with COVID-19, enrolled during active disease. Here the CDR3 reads CASSILQGNEQFF. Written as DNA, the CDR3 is TGTGCCAGTAGTATTCTCCAGGGCAATGAGCAGTTCTTC. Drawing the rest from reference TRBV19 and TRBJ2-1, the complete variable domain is DGGITQSPKYLFRKEGQNVTLSCEQNLNHDAMYWYRQDPGQGLRLIYYSQIVNDFQKGDIAEGYSVSREKKESFPLTVTSAQKNPTAFYLCASSILQGNEQFFGPGTRLTVL.